These 15 T cell receptor beta chains share one sample of origin, sequenced in a study of cytomegalovirus exposure and HLA in healthy donors. Primers for the PCR totalled 60 Vbeta and 13 Jbeta. Measured with immunoSEQ multiplex PCR; TCRdb has only the in-frame clones, and not every one. The profile covers about 90,000 clones, with about 66% appearing a single time and 2.1% taken by the ten largest. Sequencing was done on a sample of PBMCs. All receptors come from a man aged 25 to 45 in good health and CMV-seronegative.

This rearrangement joins TRBV2 to TRBJ1-4; TRBD1 matches 10 bases. Germline values: CDR1 SNHLY, CDR2 FYNNEI. CDR3 length: 14 amino acids. After removal of 4 bases from V and 7 bases from J, the junction contained 3 bases not matched to a gene. The CDR3 loop is CASSAGTGVEKLFF. The CDR3, as DNA: TGTGCCAGCAGTGCCGGGACAGGGGTTGAAAAACTGTTTTTT.

This clone showed up just a few times. The V call is TRBV28, the J call TRBJ1-2, with TRBD1 identical over 8 bases. V was clipped by 10 bases and J by 7 bases; unmatched bases: 8. There are 12 residues in the CDR3. CDR1 MDHEN and CDR2 SYDVKM come from the germline V gene. The CDR3 region is CATSGQASGYTF. DNA for the CDR3: TGTGCCACCTCGGGACAGGCGTCTGGCTACACCTTC.

Turning to this clone: The same CDR3 can be traced to other DNA sequences in this sample. The chain couples TRBV15 to TRBJ2-1; no reliable D call. V was shortened by 1 base and J by 7 bases, with 11 bases between the two germline ends. The germline gives CDR1 LNHNV, CDR2 YYDKDF (reference sequence). CDR3 length: 14 amino acids. The CDR3 loop reads CATSRGDSQNEQFF. The CDR3 region has the DNA TGTGCCACCAGCAGAGGTGACTCCCAGAATGAGCAGTTCTTC. The full variable domain, completed using reference TRBV15 and TRBJ2-1, is DAMVIQNPRYQVTQFGKPVTLSCSQTLNHNVMYWYQQKSSQAPKLLFHYYDKDFNNEADTPDNFQSRRPNTSFCFLDIRSPGLGDTAMYLCATSRGDSQNEQFFGPGTRLTVL.

The chain couples TRBV30 to TRBJ2-7, with TRBD1 as a possible D gene (6 bases). The CDR3 has 13 residues. Germline CDR1 reads GTSNPN; CDR2 reads SVGIG (reference sequence). V was shortened by 4 bases and J by 2 bases, with 12 bases between the two germline ends. Written as DNA, the CDR3 is TGTGCCTGGACCGCAGGGGCTCCCTACGAGCAGTACTTC. As protein: CAWTAGAPYEQYF.

Comment on this clone: Different DNA sequences within this sample yield the same CDR3. This chain uses TRBV5-1 with TRBJ2-5; D possibly corresponds to TRBD1 (6 bases). The V and J ends lost 0 bases and 2 bases respectively, with 11 bases between them. In germline, CDR1 is SGHRS, CDR2 YFSETQ. The CDR3 is made up of 15 amino acids. The CDR3 nucleotides are TGCGCCAGCAGCTTGGATGTAGGACAGCAAGAGACCCAGTACTTC. Its translation is CASSLDVGQQETQYF.

This clone was observed a handful of times. This rearrangement joins TRBV6-6 to TRBJ1-2; no clear D gene. CDR3 length equals 14 residues. Germline CDR1 and CDR2: MNHNY and SVGAGI (reference sequence). Trimming removed 0 bases from V and 7 bases from J, with 12 bases in between. The CDR3 loop is CASSYSMGGSGYTF. CDR3 nucleotide sequence: TGTGCCAGCAGTTACTCGATGGGAGGCAGTGGCTACACCTTC.

This clone has only a few counts. V usage is TRBV27 and J usage is TRBJ2-3; no reliable D call. The germline V and J ends were trimmed by 2 bases and 4 bases, with 7 bases remaining between them. CDR1 is MNHEY and CDR2 is SMNVEV in the germline V gene (reference sequence). The CDR3 totals 13 residues. The CDR3 DNA reads TGTGCCAGCAGTTTAGGCAGTGCAGATACGCAGTATTTT. It specifies CASSLGSADTQYF.

V is TRBV5-1 and J is TRBJ2-5, with TRBD2 matching over 11 bases. Germline V CDR1 and CDR2: SGHRS, YFSETQ. There are 15 residues in the CDR3. The V and J ends lost 4 bases and 1 base, in that order; junction bases with no gene match: 3. The chain's CDR3 is CASSPGTSGQETQYF. The CDR3 nucleotides read TGCGCCAGCAGCCCGGGGACTAGCGGCCAAGAGACCCAGTACTTC.

The chain carries TRBV5-1 and TRBJ1-1; the D gene is possibly TRBD1 (5 bases). With 0 bases removed from V and 1 base from J, the gap between germline ends came to 7 bases. Germline CDR1 is SGHRS and CDR2 is YFSETQ. The CDR3 is made up of 14 amino acids. The CDR3 DNA reads TGCGCCAGCAGCTTGGACAGGCCGAACACTGAAGCTTTCTTT. Translation gives CASSLDRPNTEAFF.

This clone was seen a few times. The J gene is TRBJ2-2, the V gene TRBV5-1; D gene unclear. Per germline, CDR1 SGHRS and CDR2 YFSETQ. The CDR3 length is 15 residues. The V gene lost 4 bases and the J gene lost 4 bases, with 14 bases spanning the gap. This CDR3 is CASSPLPTSTGELFF. Written as DNA, the CDR3 is TGCGCCAGCAGCCCACTACCCACGAGCACCGGGGAGCTGTTTTTT.

The V gene is TRBV11-2, the J gene TRBJ1-1; possible D gene TRBD1, 5 bases. The germline V gene encodes CDR1 SGHAT and CDR2 FQNNGV. The V gene lost 5 bases and the J gene lost 1 base, with 8 bases spanning the gap. The CDR3 loop spans 13 amino acids. CDR3 sequence (DNA): TGTGCCAGCAGCACCACAGGGAACACTGAAGCTTTCTTT. The encoded protein is CASSTTGNTEAFF.

This sequence joins TRBV7-3 and TRBJ2-2; D may be TRBD2 (5 bases). The V end was cut by 1 base, the J end by 1 base, with 7 bases between. The CDR3 totals 15 residues. Germline CDR1 SGHTA, CDR2 FQGTGA. CDR3 in DNA: TGTGCCAGCAGCTTAATTGCGGGGAACACCGGGGAGCTGTTTTTT. Its translation is CASSLIAGNTGELFF.

V is TRBV9 and J is TRBJ1-1; D gene uncertain. Germline V lookup: CDR1 SGDLS, CDR2 YYNGEE. This CDR3 comprises 14 residues. V was shortened by 0 bases and J by 4 bases, with 10 bases between the two germline ends. In DNA, the CDR3 is TGTGCCAGCAGCGTAGATGGCAGTACCACTGAAGCTTTCTTT. Translating gives CASSVDGSTTEAFF.

V gene TRBV28 combines with J gene TRBJ1-5; D unresolved. The V gene's germline CDR1 is MDHEN and CDR2 SYDVKM. The CDR3 runs to 14 residues. V lost 6 bases and J 5 bases, leaving 14 bases between the germline ends. CDR3 in amino acids: CASSGRVGYQPQHF. In DNA, the CDR3 is TGTGCCAGCAGCGGGAGGGTAGGTTATCAGCCCCAGCATTTT.

The chain is built from TRBV7-2 and TRBJ2-7; TRBD2 might be the D (6 bases). The V end lost 4 bases, the J end lost 2 bases, and 12 bases lay between the germline ends. Germline V gives CDR1 SGHTA, CDR2 FQGNSA. This CDR3 comprises 14 residues. CDR3 loop: CASSSTPGAYEQYF. The CDR3 DNA reads as TGTGCCAGCAGCTCCACTCCGGGGGCCTACGAGCAGTACTTC.